This TCR beta chain was identified during a study of blood T cell repertoires in COVID-19. The overall study: Some COVID-19 samples were acute and others convalescent; all came from the United States, Italy and Spain. Nucleic acid was either cDNA or gDNA, and it came from T cells, B-cell-depleted T cells, or PBMCs.

Per the original methods: Quantification of nucleated cells was approximated via reference gene primer amplification. Sequencing was performed with immunoSEQ multiplex PCR; in TCRdb, only in-frame clones are kept and a portion is missing. The D gene and trimming were derived from the DNA, and the V and J assignments and clone size from that table. The table records around 56,000 clones, around 81% of them present only once. The receptor was isolated from a woman at least 80 years old with active or convalescent COVID-19. Material: peripheral blood.

The CDR3 here is CASSQLDEQYF. CDR3 DNA sequence: TGTGCCAGCAGCCAATTAGACGAGCAGTACTTC. J is TRBJ2-7 and V is TRBV3-1 (or the pseudogene TRBV3-2); D gene ambiguous. CDR3 length: 11 amino acids. The V end lost 2 bases, the J end lost 5 bases, and 4 bases lay between the germline ends. Germline V gene data show CDR1 as LGHDT and CDR2 as YNNKEL (reference sequence).